Listed below are T cell receptor beta chains from one sample, sequenced in a study of metastatic and nonmetastatic thyroid tumors. TCRdb re-analyzed the PCR reads through MiXCR. Found here are about 28,000 clones, roughly 16% of them singletons; the top ten hold 4.7%. Sequenced: blood. The receptors were sampled from a female donor with papillary thyroid cancer or a benign thyroid nodule (not recorded which). Some clones in this sample may be carry-over from other donors' samples. Both conserved end residues are part of each CDR3. A D gene is named only where the DNA matches it firmly. Size values are once, few and many counts, or a class for expanded clones, and some rows have none.

J | V | size | D | CDR3 | DNA
TRBJ1-2 | TRBV19 | many | . | CASSAGDLANYGYTF | TGTGCCAGTAGCGCTGGGGATCTTGCTAACTATGGCTACACCTTC
TRBJ2-1 | TRBV6-1 | medium-sized | TRBD2 | CAAAPGLAYNEQFF | TGTGCCGCCGCGCCGGGACTAGCCTACAATGAGCAGTTCTTC
TRBJ2-3 | TRBV10-3 | many | . | CAISDRETDTQYF | TGTGCCATCAGTGATAGGGAAACAGATACGCAGTATTTT
TRBJ2-3 | TRBV9 | many | TRBD1 | CASSGNTGVTDTQYF | TGTGCCAGCAGCGGAAATACAGGGGTCACAGATACGCAGTATTTT
TRBJ2-7 | TRBV18 | many | . | CASSLGGLSYEQYF | TGTGCCAGCTCTTTGGGGGGCCTATCCTACGAGCAGTACTTC
TRBJ2-5 | TRBV20-1 | few | . | CSALGADQETQYF | TGCAGTGCTCTCGGAGCTGATCAAGAGACCCAGTACTTC
TRBJ2-1 | TRBV11-2 | many | . | CASSPGTSYNEQFF | TGTGCCAGCAGCCCCGGTACTAGTTACAATGAGCAGTTCTTC
TRBJ2-3 | TRBV13 | many | . | CASSFISTDTQYF | TGTGCCAGCAGCTTTATCAGCACAGATACGCAGTATTTT
TRBJ2-7 | TRBV6-2/TRBV6-3 | . | . | CASSYSASEQYF | TGTGCCAGCAGTTACTCGGCCAGCGAGCAGTACTTC
TRBJ2-7 | TRBV4-1 | many | TRBD2 | CASSFTSGVSYEQYF | TGCGCCAGCAGCTTCACTAGCGGGGTCTCCTACGAGCAGTACTTC
TRBJ2-7 | TRBV19 | medium-sized | TRBD2 | CASSSREGSEQYF | TGTGCCAGTAGTTCGAGGGAGGGCTCCGAGCAGTACTTC
TRBJ2-7 | TRBV2 | many | . | CASNKQGLGYEQYF | TGTGCCAGCAATAAACAGGGCCTGGGCTACGAGCAGTACTTC
TRBJ1-2 | TRBV6-4 | medium-sized | . | CASSDSGNNYGYTF | TGTGCCAGCAGTGACTCGGGCAATAACTATGGCTACACCTTC
TRBJ2-5 | TRBV27 | medium-sized | TRBD1 | CASSPQGAVGKETQYF | TGTGCCAGCAGTCCTCAGGGGGCTGTGGGCAAAGAGACCCAGTACTTC
TRBJ1-5 | TRBV2 | many | . | CASSDQVNQPQHF | TGTGCCAGCAGTGACCAGGTAAATCAGCCCCAGCATTTT
TRBJ2-2 | TRBV19 | many | TRBD1 | CASSIRGRTGELFF | TGTGCCAGTAGTATCAGGGGGCGTACCGGGGAGCTGTTTTTT
TRBJ2-1 | TRBV12-3/TRBV12-4 | . | . | CASSLGAGGNEQFF | TGTGCCAGCAGTTTAGGGGCAGGGGGGAATGAGCAGTTCTTC
TRBJ2-3 | TRBV6-1 | many | TRBD2 | CASSLAGGPADTQYF | TGTGCCAGCAGTCTAGCGGGGGGGCCCGCAGATACGCAGTATTTT
TRBJ1-5 | TRBV20-1 | many | . | CSARGQSSNQPQHF | TGCAGTGCTAGAGGTCAGAGTTCCAATCAGCCCCAGCATTTT
TRBJ2-5 | TRBV30 | many | TRBD2 | CAWSALAGGPVQYF | TGTGCCTGGAGTGCCTTAGCGGGCGGTCCTGTCCAGTACTTC
TRBJ1-2 | TRBV6-2/TRBV6-3 | medium-sized | TRBD1 | CASNPTGYGYTF | TGTGCCAGCAACCCGACAGGGTACGGCTACACCTTC
TRBJ1-1 | TRBV2 | many | . | CATVRGPNTEAFF | TGTGCCACCGTCCGGGGGCCCAACACTGAAGCTTTCTTT
TRBJ1-6 | TRBV6-5 | many | . | CASSLRQLLYNSPLHF | TGTGCCAGCAGTTTAAGACAGCTCCTCTATAATTCACCCCTCCACTTT
TRBJ2-7 | TRBV19 | many | TRBD2 | CASSHVTSGIYEQYF | TGTGCCAGTAGTCACGTGACTAGCGGGATCTACGAGCAGTACTTC
TRBJ1-4 | TRBV6-1 | many | TRBD1 | CASRATGRTGEKLFF | TGTGCCAGCAGGGCTACAGGGAGGACAGGGGAAAAACTGTTTTTT
TRBJ1-6 | TRBV20-1 | . | TRBD1 | CGAKDRGDTYNSPLHF | TGCGGTGCTAAAGACAGGGGGGACACCTATAATTCACCCCTCCACTTT
TRBJ1-2 | TRBV6-2/TRBV6-3 | . | TRBD1 | CASSYNPQGADYGYTF | TGTGCCAGCAGTTATAATCCGCAGGGGGCAGACTATGGCTACACCTTC
TRBJ2-7 | TRBV6-1 | medium-sized | TRBD2 | CASSHSGGWSSYEQYF | TGTGCCAGCAGTCATAGCGGGGGATGGAGCTCCTACGAGCAGTACTTC
TRBJ2-4 | TRBV6-1 | . | TRBD1 | CASSEQALGQGLAKNIQYF | TGTGCCAGCAGTGAACAGGCTTTGGGACAGGGGTTAGCCAAAAACATTCAGTACTTC
TRBJ2-3 | TRBV5-6 | . | . | CASSLGGGTYTQYF | TGTGCCAGCAGCTTGGGTGGGGGCACATATACGCAGTATTTT
TRBJ1-2 | TRBV12-3/TRBV12-4 | medium-sized | TRBD1 | CASSPSGQTYGYTF | TGTGCCAGCAGTCCCTCGGGACAGACCTATGGCTACACCTTC